What follows describes a single T cell receptor beta chain. The table lists this clonotype with many counts. Its target antigen remains unknown. No much larger clone is present one base from it, and per-base qualities are unavailable. The CDR3 starts with the cysteine, ends with the phenylalanine, and has 18 residues. Only CDR3 DNA is held: 54 bases, read in frame from base 1. Via the germline V gene, CDR1 is MNHNS and CDR2 SASEGT. Trimming at the junction amounts to 6 bases on V and 4 bases on J, and the germline ends lie 28 bases apart. This specimen's treatment or condition label, interpreted: allogeneic hematopoietic cell transplantation with graft depleted of TCRalphabeta T cells and CD19 B cells. Transplant recipients were children who received TCRalphabeta/CD19-depleted allogeneic hematopoietic cell grafts. The library was prepared using PCR. The reads were generated on an Illumina HiSeq 2500. Molecular barcoding was employed in the preparation of TCR libraries, with unique molecular identifiers being used to normalize TCRbeta repertoire quantification. TCRdb handled the public reads itself, with Q25 trimming in fastp and clone calling in MiXCR, and kept productive beta chains. Each entry is one CDR3 protein sequence, shown with its most common DNA and genes. The sample table records over 450,000 distinct CDR3 sequences; about 11% of these occur just once. Clones ranked in the top ten supply just over 2% of the sample.

The sample is drawn from a study of T-cell reconstitution after alpha-beta-depleted transplantation in children (dated by TCRdb to the mid-2010s). For the study in its entirety: Using TCR repertoire profiling, the study followed T-cell immune reconstitution in a quantitative way in children after TCRalphabeta/CD19-depleted allogeneic hematopoietic cell transplantation.

Broader findings and caveats from the paper: Over subsequent months, a decline in hyperexpanded clone frequencies was noted, and after one year, T-cell counts and TCRbeta diversity were mostly ascribed to newly produced T cells. Apparently early alphabetaT-cell count recovery about two months after transplant reportedly relied on only several hundred rapidly expanded clones derived from non-depleted graft cells. The high TCRbeta diversity at day 60 in some patients was ascribed to recipient T cells and intrathymic progenitors that had survived conditioning.

This sample comprised PBMCs, obtained before TCRalphabeta/CD19-depleted stem cell transplant. The receptor comes from a child aged 2-15 years with inherited bone marrow failure, due to receive a stem cell transplant. The sequence joins TRBV6-1 to TRBJ2-7, with TRBD2 perhaps the D gene, on 6 matching bases. The DNA sequence is as follows: TGTGCCAGCAGCCCCGCGGGGAATTATGACTGGGTGGGTTACGAGCAGTACTTC. Translated, it gives CASSPAGNYDWVGYEQYF.